This T cell receptor (beta chain) emerged from a study of T cells in women clearing cervical HPV infection. As for the study in general: For cases, blood was sampled a median around 140 days after lesion detection, interquartile range roughly 90 to 210 days. Findings and limits, study-wide: Controls had more TRBV6-7 (about 0.16%) than cases (roughly 0.11%).

Only in-frame clones appear in the TCRdb table, and some are missing; sequencing was by immunoSEQ multiplex PCR. The sample totals under 30,000 clones. As regards this clone: Its antigen is still unknown. The read gets to within 3 residues of the CDR3 end, and the germline J gene fills in the rest.

The CDR3 totals 13 residues. Trimming removed 6 bases at V and 5 bases at J, with 14 bases between. The germline V gene encodes CDR1 SNHLY and CDR2 FYNNEI. The rearrangement uses TRBV2 and TRBJ2-7; D remains ambiguous. The TCR originated in a woman aged 18-70 years with a cervical HPV16 infection that either progressed to CIN3+ or cleared (not recorded which). Sequencing input: blood buffy coat. The CDR3 spells CASRLTRSNEQYF. CDR3 DNA, as far as it was read: TGTGCCAGCAGATTAACTCGGTCTAACGAG.